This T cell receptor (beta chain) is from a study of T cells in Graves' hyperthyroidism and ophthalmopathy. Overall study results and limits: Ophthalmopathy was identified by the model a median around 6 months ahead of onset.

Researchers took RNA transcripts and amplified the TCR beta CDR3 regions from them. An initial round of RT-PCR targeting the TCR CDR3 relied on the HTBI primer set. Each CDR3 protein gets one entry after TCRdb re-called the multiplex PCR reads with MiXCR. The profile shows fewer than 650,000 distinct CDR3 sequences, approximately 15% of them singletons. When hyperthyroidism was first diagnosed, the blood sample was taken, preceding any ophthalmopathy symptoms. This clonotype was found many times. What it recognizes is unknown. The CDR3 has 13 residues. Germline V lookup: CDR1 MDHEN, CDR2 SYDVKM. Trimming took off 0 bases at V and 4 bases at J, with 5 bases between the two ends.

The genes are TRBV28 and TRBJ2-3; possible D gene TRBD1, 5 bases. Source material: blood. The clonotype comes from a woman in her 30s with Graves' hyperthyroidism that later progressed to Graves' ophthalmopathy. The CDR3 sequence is CASSLWGPDTQYF. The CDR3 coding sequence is TGTGCCAGCAGTTTATGGGGGCCAGATACGCAGTATTTT.